These T cell receptor beta chains were read from a single sample in a study of T cell responses to AZD1222 COVID-19 vaccine. Clones were sequenced by immunoSEQ multiplex PCR, and TCRdb holds only the in-frame ones, with some missing. The sample yields fewer than 80,000 clones, approximately 90% seen once. The sequencing here drew on peripheral blood, taken 28 days after the second dose of the MenACWY control vaccine. Receptor source: an adult who received the MenACWY meningococcal vaccine as a control. CDR3s include the opening cysteine and the closing phenylalanine or tryptophan. Each record gives: J gene, V gene, D gene, clone size, CDR3 DNA, CDR3 protein. D genes are given only for firm matches. Some rows have no size entry. The others give once, few or many, or a class for an expanded clone.

J: TRBJ1-2; V: TRBV19; D: NA; size: NA; DNA: TGTGCCAGTAGTATAGATCTAGGCAACTATGGCTACACCTTC; CDR3: CASSIDLGNYGYTF
J: TRBJ1-1; V: TRBV7-9; D: NA; size: once; DNA: TGTGCCAGCAGCTTTACACCGAACACTGAAGCTTTCTTT; CDR3: CASSFTPNTEAFF
J: TRBJ2-7; V: TRBV7-2; D: NA; size: NA; DNA: TGTGCCAGCAGCCCCGATTGGAACGAGCAGTACTTC; CDR3: CASSPDWNEQYF
J: TRBJ1-5; V: TRBV5-8; D: NA; size: NA; DNA: TGTGCCAGCAGCTTTAAACCCAACAATCAGCCCCAGCATTTT; CDR3: CASSFKPNNQPQHF
J: TRBJ2-2; V: TRBV5-8; D: NA; size: NA; DNA: TGTGCCAGCAGCGTCCTGGACGCGAAAAACACCGGGGAGCTGTTTTTT; CDR3: CASSVLDAKNTGELFF
J: TRBJ2-2; V: TRBV30; D: NA; size: NA; DNA: TGTGCCTGGAGTGAGGTCAGTGTTGCCGGGGAGCTGTTTTTT; CDR3: CAWSEVSVAGELFF
J: TRBJ2-7; V: TRBV5-4; D: TRBD1; size: once; DNA: TGTGCCAGCAGCTACCGGGACAGGGACTACGAGCAGTACTTC; CDR3: CASSYRDRDYEQYF
J: TRBJ2-7; V: TRBV30; D: NA; size: NA; DNA: TGTGCCTGGAGTCTAAGGCACAGCGAACAGTACTTC; CDR3: CAWSLRHSEQYF
J: TRBJ1-3; V: TRBV5-1; D: NA; size: NA; DNA: TGCGCCAGCAGCTTGGCCGGGAGCACGGAAAACACCATATATTTT; CDR3: CASSLAGSTENTIYF
J: TRBJ1-1; V: TRBV11-1; D: TRBD1; size: NA; DNA: TGTGCCAGCAGCACGGACAGGGTAAACACTGAAGCTTTCTTT; CDR3: CASSTDRVNTEAFF
J: TRBJ1-4; V: TRBV9; D: NA; size: once; DNA: TGTGCCAGCAGCCTAAGTTCAGGAGTAGAGGAAAAACTGTTTTTT; CDR3: CASSLSSGVEEKLFF
J: TRBJ1-1; V: TRBV5-4; D: NA; size: NA; DNA: TGTGCCAGCAGCTTGATACGGCAGAACACTGAAGCTTTCTTT; CDR3: CASSLIRQNTEAFF
J: TRBJ2-7; V: TRBV7-2; D: NA; size: NA; DNA: TGTGCCAGCAGCCTACTAGTGAATGCCTACGAGCAGTACTTC; CDR3: CASSLLVNAYEQYF
J: TRBJ2-1; V: TRBV2; D: NA; size: NA; DNA: TGTGCCAGCAGACAGGCCAGCTCCTACAATGAGCAGTTCTTC; CDR3: CASRQASSYNEQFF
J: TRBJ1-1; V: TRBV5-6; D: NA; size: once; DNA: TGTGCCAGCAGCTACACAGGGCCGAGAGAAACTGAAGCTTTCTTT; CDR3: CASSYTGPRETEAFF
J: TRBJ2-2; V: TRBV19; D: NA; size: NA; DNA: TGTGCCAGTAGTATCGGGACGGTGAACACCGGGGAGCTGTTTTTT; CDR3: CASSIGTVNTGELFF
J: TRBJ2-7; V: TRBV10-3; D: NA; size: NA; DNA: TGTGCCATCAGTGAGTCGAGGGGGGTGTACGAGCAGTACTTC; CDR3: CAISESRGVYEQYF
J: TRBJ2-7; V: TRBV6-1; D: TRBD1; size: NA; DNA: TGTGCCAGCAGTGAAAGCAGCAGGACAGGGGGCGTCTTGGTTTACGAGCAGTACTTC; CDR3: CASSESSRTGGVLVYEQYF
J: TRBJ2-1; V: TRBV11-2; D: TRBD2; size: NA; DNA: TGTGCCAGCAGCTTAGTCAGTGGACTAGCGAACAATGAGCAGTTCTTC; CDR3: CASSLVSGLANNEQFF
J: TRBJ1-2; V: TRBV4-1; D: TRBD1; size: few; DNA: TGCGCCAGCAGCCAAGAGACAGGGGGGTATGGCTACACCTTC; CDR3: CASSQETGGYGYTF
J: TRBJ2-7; V: TRBV28; D: NA; size: NA; DNA: TGTGCCAGCAGTTTATTCACCGGGGGAGAGGAGCAGTACTTC; CDR3: CASSLFTGGEEQYF
J: TRBJ1-2; V: TRBV4-3; D: NA; size: NA; DNA: TGCGCCAGCAGCCAAGATATGCTAAGGACAGACTATGGCTACACCTTC; CDR3: CASSQDMLRTDYGYTF
J: TRBJ2-5; V: TRBV7-9; D: NA; size: NA; DNA: TGTGCCAGCAGGGGGGTGGAGACCCAGTACTTC; CDR3: CASRGVETQYF
J: TRBJ1-2; V: TRBV19; D: NA; size: NA; DNA: TGTGCCAGTAGTATCAGTCAGGGTAATGGCTACACCTTC; CDR3: CASSISQGNGYTF
J: TRBJ2-2; V: TRBV19; D: NA; size: NA; DNA: TGTGCCAGTAGTATACTTCGGGGGCTGGCCCCCGGGGAGCTGTTTTTT; CDR3: CASSILRGLAPGELFF
J: TRBJ1-4; V: TRBV14; D: TRBD1; size: NA; DNA: TGTGCCAGCAGCCAACTCCGTTTCGGACAGGGGAGTAGAGAAAAACTGTTTTTT; CDR3: CASSQLRFGQGSREKLFF
J: TRBJ1-6; V: TRBV4-1; D: NA; size: NA; DNA: TGCGCCAGCAGCCAAGTGAACAGGGAGAATTCACCCCTCCACTTT; CDR3: CASSQVNRENSPLHF
J: TRBJ2-7; V: TRBV6-5; D: NA; size: NA; DNA: TGTGCCAGCAGCCTTCCGGGACGGAGCGAGCAGTACTTC; CDR3: CASSLPGRSEQYF
J: TRBJ1-2; V: TRBV20-1; D: NA; size: NA; DNA: TGCAGTGCCCCCGGGCCCGGCTACACCTTC; CDR3: CSAPGPGYTF
J: TRBJ1-5; V: TRBV10-3; D: NA; size: NA; DNA: TGTGCCATCAGTGATGGCCACCCCAATCAGCCCCAGCATTTT; CDR3: CAISDGHPNQPQHF
J: TRBJ2-5; V: TRBV3-1/TRBV3-2; D: NA; size: NA; DNA: TGTGCCAGCAGCCAGGGTAACTGGGAAGAGACCCAGTACTTC; CDR3: CASSQGNWEETQYF
J: TRBJ1-3; V: TRBV7-9; D: NA; size: NA; DNA: TGTGCCAGCAGCCTCAACTCTGGAAACACCATATATTTT; CDR3: CASSLNSGNTIYF
J: TRBJ2-5; V: TRBV19; D: NA; size: NA; DNA: TGTGCCAGTAGTCCAGGTCAGGAGACCCAGTACTTC; CDR3: CASSPGQETQYF
J: TRBJ2-3; V: TRBV18; D: NA; size: NA; DNA: TGTGCCAGCTCACCAGCAGTCCGGAATACGCAGTATTTT; CDR3: CASSPAVRNTQYF
J: TRBJ2-7; V: TRBV6-6; D: TRBD2; size: NA; DNA: TGTGCCAGCAGTTACAGCCTAGCGGGGGACTCCTACGAGCAGTACTTC; CDR3: CASSYSLAGDSYEQYF
J: TRBJ2-7; V: TRBV7-2; D: TRBD1; size: NA; DNA: TGTGCCAGCAGCTTAGGCGGACAGGTCTACGAGCAGTACTTC; CDR3: CASSLGGQVYEQYF
J: TRBJ1-4; V: TRBV20-1; D: NA; size: NA; DNA: TGCAGTGTGGGCTTCGGGGAAAAACTGTTTTTT; CDR3: CSVGFGEKLFF
J: TRBJ1-2; V: TRBV7-2; D: NA; size: NA; DNA: TGTGCCAGCAGCTTAGACAGTGCTAACTATGGCTACACCTTC; CDR3: CASSLDSANYGYTF
J: TRBJ1-2; V: TRBV5-1; D: NA; size: NA; DNA: TGCGCCAGCAGCTCCACCGGGACACCGATTGGGGACTATGGCTACACCTTC; CDR3: CASSSTGTPIGDYGYTF
J: TRBJ1-5; V: TRBV12-3/TRBV12-4; D: NA; size: NA; DNA: TGTGCCAGCAGTTTAGGGGCGGGTCAGCCCCAGCATTTT; CDR3: CASSLGAGQPQHF
J: TRBJ2-1; V: TRBV30; D: TRBD2; size: NA; DNA: TGTGCCTTATCTACCACTAGCGGGGGGGCCAATGAGCAGTTCTTC; CDR3: CALSTTSGGANEQFF
J: TRBJ1-2; V: TRBV2; D: TRBD1; size: NA; DNA: TGTGCCAGCGGAAGACGAGGACAGGGGGCGGGCTACACCTTC; CDR3: CASGRRGQGAGYTF
J: TRBJ1-5; V: TRBV6-5; D: NA; size: NA; DNA: TGTGCCAGCAGTTTCGAAGGCCCTCGGGTTCAGCCCCAGCATTTT; CDR3: CASSFEGPRVQPQHF
J: TRBJ1-5; V: TRBV6-1; D: NA; size: NA; DNA: TGTGCCAGCAGTGAAGCAGGCGGCCCTTCTCAGCCCCAGCATTTT; CDR3: CASSEAGGPSQPQHF
J: TRBJ2-5; V: TRBV29-1; D: NA; size: once; DNA: TGCAGCGTTGAGGGGCAGGGTCACGAGACCCAGTACTTC; CDR3: CSVEGQGHETQYF
J: TRBJ2-7; V: TRBV10-3; D: TRBD2; size: NA; DNA: TGTGCCATCAGTGAGTCAGCAGCGGGGGGAACCTACGAGCAGTACTTC; CDR3: CAISESAAGGTYEQYF
J: TRBJ2-2; V: TRBV5-1; D: NA; size: once; DNA: TGCGCCAGCGGAGGGGGCGCCTCCACCGGGGAGCTGTTTTTT; CDR3: CASGGGASTGELFF
J: TRBJ1-6; V: TRBV2; D: NA; size: NA; DNA: TGTGCCAGCAGTGAAAGAGGGGAGGGGAGAAGTTCACCCCTCCACTTT; CDR3: CASSERGEGRSSPLHF
J: TRBJ1-1; V: TRBV24-1; D: NA; size: NA; DNA: TGTGCCACCTGGGCGAGAGCAACGTGCTCTGAAGCTTTCTTT; CDR3: CATWARATCSEAFF
J: TRBJ2-5; V: TRBV5-4; D: TRBD1; size: NA; DNA: TGTGCCAGCAGCTTGGCCACAGGGGGAGAGACCCAGTACTTC; CDR3: CASSLATGGETQYF
J: TRBJ1-1; V: TRBV6-5; D: NA; size: NA; DNA: TGTGCCAGCAGTTACTCTGGGACGGGGAACACTGAAGCTTTCTTT; CDR3: CASSYSGTGNTEAFF
J: TRBJ1-3; V: TRBV5-5; D: TRBD1; size: NA; DNA: TGTGCCAGCAGCCTGGGGAGGACAGGGGGCGCTGGAAACACCATATATTTT; CDR3: CASSLGRTGGAGNTIYF
J: TRBJ1-1; V: TRBV6-1; D: NA; size: NA; DNA: TGTGCCAGCAGTGAAATGAGGGAATCCGTGGCTTTCTTT; CDR3: CASSEMRESVAFF
J: TRBJ2-3; V: TRBV6-5; D: NA; size: NA; DNA: TGTGCCAGCAGCCCCCCCGCGGGCCCAGATACGCAGTATTTT; CDR3: CASSPPAGPDTQYF